This T cell receptor beta chain appears in the sequencing data of a study of T cells in localized non-small cell lung cancer. V was shortened by 6 bases and J by 7 bases, with 10 bases between the two germline ends. This CDR3 spans 12 amino acids. Germline loops: CDR1 MDHEN, CDR2 SYDVKM. Assay: immunoSEQ multiplex PCR; the TCRdb copy retains only in-frame clones and omits some. This table has 20,000 or so clones, approximately 80% appearing once. General study points: One tumor region alone was sequenced, and heterogeneity therefore remains possible. Among the top 100 tumor clones, a median about 57 appeared in adjacent lung. Overall survival was longer when the density of T cells in the blood was higher. T cell clonality was highest in uninvolved adjacent lung, above tumor.

Details on this clone: Its antigen is unknown.

The sequenced sample was peripheral blood, obtained before any cancer treatment. This chain connects TRBV28 to TRBJ2-1; D uncertain. This clonotype was sampled from a man aged 40 to 70 with stage I lung adenocarcinoma. The CDR3 DNA is TGTGCCAGCAGGATCTCCCAAAATGAGCAGTTCTTC. Translated: CASRISQNEQFF.